What follows describes a single T cell receptor beta chain. What it recognizes is unknown. 5'-RACE, quantitative and with molecular barcodes, yielded the TCR beta libraries. Each CDR3 protein is one row after TCRdb ran MiXCR on the 5' RACE reads. This table has about 240,000 distinct CDR3 sequences, around 9.2% appearing once. The sample belongs to a study of CD8 T cells in ankylosing spondylitis. Overall study findings and caveats: Before this, some motif variants had been reported in reactive arthritis synovial fluid and blood. Roughly 8 highly homologous variants made up a TCR beta motif that seemed to typify ankylosing spondylitis blood. In ankylosing spondylitis patients, matched synovial fluid reportedly showed significant enrichment of disease-linked clones.

V lost 0 bases and J lost 0, with 14 bases in between. The CDR3 spans 17 residues. CDR1 LGHNA and CDR2 YNFKEQ come from the germline V gene. The V and J genes are TRBV4-2 and TRBJ1-2; D is possibly TRBD1 (5 bases). The sequencing sample was made of blood, either unsorted or a sorted T cell fraction (not recorded which). This receptor was obtained from a male donor with ankylosing spondylitis or in good health (not recorded which). The CDR3 loop is CASSQDSKRGSNYGYTF. CDR3 bases: TGTGCCAGCAGCCAAGATTCTAAAAGGGGATCTAACTATGGCTACACCTTC.